This is a list of T cell receptor beta chains from one sample in a study of regulatory T cells in long-lasting Graves disease. Using its own MiXCR run on the multiplex PCR reads, TCRdb lists one record per CDR3 protein. The sample yields some 500,000 distinct CDR3 sequences, about 15% seen once. This sample also belongs to another study, concerning T cells in Graves' hyperthyroidism and ophthalmopathy.

Sequencing used peripheral blood mononuclear cells (PBMCs), obtained at new diagnosis, from a patient treated with antithyroid drugs. These receptors were obtained from a woman aged 40 to 65 with Graves disease. CDR3s include the opening cysteine and the closing phenylalanine or tryptophan. The D gene is left open where the match is weak. Only part of the rows carry a size: once, few, many, or a class if the clone is expanded.

V gene	CDR3 length	J gene	clone size	D gene	CDR3 DNA	CDR3 protein
TRBV7-3	16	TRBJ1-6	.	TRBD1	TGTGCCAGCAGCTTATCAGGGACAGGGACCAATTCACCCCTCCACTTT	CASSLSGTGTNSPLHF
TRBV11-1	17	TRBJ1-2	many	.	TGTGCCAGCACCATGGAGGCAGGGTCACGGGTTAACTATGGCTACACCTTC	CASTMEAGSRVNYGYTF
TRBV27	14	TRBJ2-2	.	TRBD2	TGTGCCAGCAAAACTAGCGGGGGTACCGGGGAGCTGTTTTTT	CASKTSGGTGELFF
TRBV12-3/TRBV12-4	13	TRBJ2-7	many	.	TGTGCCAGCAGCCCCCGGAATCCGTCCGAGCAGTACTTC	CASSPRNPSEQYF
TRBV12-3/TRBV12-4	12	TRBJ2-3	many	TRBD2	TGTGCCAGCAGCTTAGCGGGGGGGGCCAGGTATTTT	CASSLAGGARYF
TRBV4-1	15	TRBJ2-3	.	.	TGCGCCAGCAGCCAAGACAGGGGGAGGACAGATACGCAGTATTTT	CASSQDRGRTDTQYF
TRBV7-6	19	TRBJ2-1	many	.	TGTGCCAGCAGCTTAGGCCCTCGGGGGAAGGGAAGGTCCTACAATGAGCAGTTCTTC	CASSLGPRGKGRSYNEQFF
TRBV20-1	14	TRBJ1-1	few	.	TGCAGTGCCAAGGACAGTTCCATGAACACTGAAGCTTTCTTT	CSAKDSSMNTEAFF
TRBV7-8	15	TRBJ1-1	many	TRBD1	TGTGCCAGCATCTCCGATGGACAGGTCAAGACTGAAGCTTTCTTT	CASISDGQVKTEAFF
TRBV6-1	16	TRBJ1-1	many	.	TGTGCCAGCAGTAGGGTGGGCGGGGGGATGAACACTGAAGCTTTCTTT	CASSRVGGGMNTEAFF
TRBV18	15	TRBJ2-1	many	.	TGTGCCAGCTCACCAAGCCGGGGGACCTACAATGAGCAGTTCTTC	CASSPSRGTYNEQFF
TRBV2	12	TRBJ2-2	many	.	TGTGCCAGCAGCCACCAGGCCGGGGAGCTGTTTTTT	CASSHQAGELFF
TRBV2	14	TRBJ1-5	many	.	TGTGCCAGCACCGGGACGGATTTTAATCAGCCCCAGCATTTT	CASTGTDFNQPQHF
TRBV4-1	17	TRBJ1-4	few	.	TGCGCCAGCAGCCAACCCGGTGCGGGGGCCTTCAATGAAAAACTGTTTTTT	CASSQPGAGAFNEKLFF
TRBV30	14	TRBJ1-1	few	.	TGTGCCTGGACCACTCTCAGGGACTCCGCTGAAGCTTTCTTT	CAWTTLRDSAEAFF
TRBV7-8	13	TRBJ2-7	many	.	TGTGCCAGCAGCTCCCCAGAAGGGTACGAGCAGTACTTC	CASSSPEGYEQYF
TRBV3-1	14	TRBJ1-4	few	.	TGTGCCAGCAGCCTGCCGGGACCTTACGAAAAACTGTTTTTT	CASSLPGPYEKLFF
TRBV24-1	16	TRBJ1-5	.	.	TGTGCCACCAGCGACAGCGGTTGGGGCATCGGGCGGCCCCAGCATTTT	CATSDSGWGIGRPQHF
TRBV10-1	14	TRBJ1-6	many	.	TGCGCCAGCAGCCTTGACAGGACCGATTCACCCCTCCACTTT	CASSLDRTDSPLHF
TRBV18	16	TRBJ2-1	many	.	TGTGCCAGCTCGCCCTCGGGCGCAGGCGTATACAATGAGCAGTTCTTC	CASSPSGAGVYNEQFF
TRBV30	12	TRBJ1-1	few	.	TGTGCCTGGAGTGTGGGGGACGGAAAAGCTTTCTTT	CAWSVGDGKAFF
TRBV14	14	TRBJ2-5	.	.	TGTGCCAGCAGACGGACCGGAGGGAGAGAGACCCAGTACTTC	CASRRTGGRETQYF
TRBV11-2	17	TRBJ2-2	.	TRBD2	TGTGCCAGCAGCTTAGAGCTAGCGGGGGGGAATGCCGGGGAGCTGTTTTTT	CASSLELAGGNAGELFF
TRBV24-1	14	TRBJ2-7	many	.	TGTGGACAACAGGGTGTTCAAGCCGAGGACGAGCAGTACTTC	CGQQGVQAEDEQYF
TRBV3-1	13	TRBJ1-4	.	.	TGTGCCAGCACCCCTGGGGGGGTTGAAAAACTGTTTTTT	CASTPGGVEKLFF
TRBV28	15	TRBJ1-3	.	.	TGTGCCAGCAGTTTGCCAGGATGGGCTGGAAACACCATATATTTT	CASSLPGWAGNTIYF
TRBV2	15	TRBJ2-5	many	.	TGTGCCAGCAGCTACGGAGCTAGGGGCCAAGAGACCCAGTACTTC	CASSYGARGQETQYF
TRBV10-2	14	TRBJ1-1	.	.	TGCGCCAGCAGTGAAATATACAGGGACACTGAAGCTTTCTTT	CASSEIYRDTEAFF
TRBV12-5	18	TRBJ1-5	few	.	TGTGCTAGTGGCTCTGTAGGATCCGTGACAGGATTCAATCAGCCCCAGCATTTT	CASGSVGSVTGFNQPQHF
TRBV6-1	15	TRBJ1-2	few	.	TGTGCCAGCAGGATAGCGGCCAGTCCAAACTATGGCTACACCTTC	CASRIAASPNYGYTF
TRBV11-2	11	TRBJ2-1	many	.	TGTGCCAGCAGCTTATTGGGCGAGCAGTTCTTC	CASSLLGEQFF
TRBV14	15	TRBJ2-4	few	.	TGTGCCAGCAGCCAACACGACAGGGCCAAAAACATTCAGTACTTC	CASSQHDRAKNIQYF
TRBV15	17	TRBJ1-5	.	.	TGTGCCACCAGCAGAGATGAGATAGAGCATAGCAATCAGCCCCAGCATTTT	CATSRDEIEHSNQPQHF
TRBV4-1	14	TRBJ2-1	.	TRBD1	TGCGCCAGCAGCCACCCTCCAGGGGGCCCCGAGCAGTTCTTC	CASSHPPGGPEQFF
TRBV2	15	TRBJ1-1	few	.	TGTGCCAGCAGTGAAGCTGGGACAAAGGTGTGGGAAGCTTTCTTT	CASSEAGTKVWEAFF
TRBV3-1	16	TRBJ2-3	.	TRBD2	TGTGCCAGCAGCCTGAATAGCGGGGGCGTCACAGATACGCAGTATTTT	CASSLNSGGVTDTQYF
TRBV20-1	14	TRBJ2-3	many	TRBD1	TGCAGTGCCATAGGGACAGGGGGAGCAGATACGCAGTATTTT	CSAIGTGGADTQYF
TRBV3-1	15	TRBJ1-4	many	TRBD1	TGTGCCAGCAGATCCACCCAGGGGGCGGCTGAAAAACTGTTTTTT	CASRSTQGAAEKLFF
TRBV29-1	14	TRBJ1-4	many	.	TGCAGCGTCTTGTCCGGGACGGCGAATGAAAAACTGTTTTTT	CSVLSGTANEKLFF
TRBV11-2	15	TRBJ1-6	few	.	TGTGCCAGCAGCTTCCGGGACACGGGAAATTCACCCCTCCACTTT	CASSFRDTGNSPLHF
TRBV19	15	TRBJ2-1	few	TRBD1	TGTGCCAGTAGCCTATCACCGGGACAGGGTAGAGAGCAGTTCTTC	CASSLSPGQGREQFF
TRBV29-1	13	TRBJ2-1	few	.	TGCAGCGTTGGGGGCATTCAGGGATATGAGCAGTTCTTC	CSVGGIQGYEQFF
TRBV4-1	15	TRBJ1-4	.	TRBD1	TGCGCCAGCAGCCAAGAAGGGGGCCGGCGTGAAAAACTGTTTTTT	CASSQEGGRREKLFF
TRBV6-2/TRBV6-3	15	TRBJ2-7	many	TRBD1	TGTGCCAGCAGTGGGCACCGGGACAGGGTCTACGAGCAGTACTTC	CASSGHRDRVYEQYF
TRBV12-3/TRBV12-4	15	TRBJ2-3	few	TRBD2	TGTGCCAGCAGCCCCAGCGGGGCCGTGAGGGGTACGCAGTATTTT	CASSPSGAVRGTQYF
TRBV27	13	TRBJ2-3	few	TRBD2	TGTGCCGGCAGTTTTGGGACTAGCGGTACGCAGTATTTT	CAGSFGTSGTQYF
TRBV5-1	15	TRBJ2-2	many	TRBD1	TGTGCCAGCAGCCCCGGGACAGGCAACACCGGGGAGCTGTTTTTT	CASSPGTGNTGELFF
TRBV20-1	15	TRBJ1-5	.	TRBD1	TGCAGTGCTAGCCCGTTGGACAGGTCGGTTCAGCCCCAGCATTTT	CSASPLDRSVQPQHF
TRBV12-3/TRBV12-4	15	TRBJ2-2	few	TRBD1	TGTGCCAGCAGATCGACAGGGGAAAACACCGGGGAGCTGTTTTTT	CASRSTGENTGELFF
TRBV28	12	TRBJ2-7	many	.	TGTGCCAGCAGTCTCAGGGTGGGCGAGCAGTACTTC	CASSLRVGEQYF
TRBV6-1	18	TRBJ2-7	few	.	TGTGCCAGCAGAGTAAGAGGTTTCGGAATGGCAAGCCCCTACGAGCAGTACTTC	CASRVRGFGMASPYEQYF
TRBV7-9	13	TRBJ1-2	.	TRBD1	TGTGCCAGCAGCTTAAAGGGGGCGGTGGGCTACACCTTC	CASSLKGAVGYTF
TRBV6-5	13	TRBJ1-1	many	.	TGTGCCAGCAGTTATAGGGGGGGCACTGAAGCTTTCTTT	CASSYRGGTEAFF
TRBV9	15	TRBJ2-2	few	.	TGTGCCAGCAGCGTAGCACTGATTAACACCGGGGAGCTGTTTTTT	CASSVALINTGELFF